This T cell receptor (beta chain) was identified in a study of blood T cell repertoires in COVID-19 (dated by TCRdb to between 2020 and 2021). The study in broad terms: Samples from collaborators originated in the United States, Italy and Spain and spanned both the acute and convalescent phases of COVID-19. The material from the prospective study consisted of cDNA or gDNA derived from T cells, B-cell-depleted T cells, or PBMCs. Subjects who had been exposed to COVID-19, were actively infected with it, or had recovered from it provided the deeply sampled blood TCRbeta repertoires that made up the dataset. The repertoires were released in a freely available public database intended as a resource for research on the immune response to SARS-CoV-2. The samples were drawn from the first 160 participants of the ongoing ImmuneRACE study and from over a thousand subjects provided by 6 global collaborators. Sample metadata almost always included a de-identified subject ID, COVID-19 status, age in years and sex. Where available, HLA class I and class II types were taken from metadata supplied by the sample provider and were not determined by assay-based typing. Findings and caveats that apply to the study as a whole: Clinical and demographic metadata were provided uncurated, with the amount varying by source and participant.

On this clone itself: Its antigen has not been determined. The record has no base qualities; no much larger clone is one base away.

CDR1 and CDR2 are drawn from the germline V gene: SNHLY, FYNNEI. Trimming removed 6 bases from V and 4 bases from J, leaving 13 bases between the germline ends. There are 13 amino acids in the CDR3, from cysteine to phenylalanine inclusive. The sequence is cut down to CDR3 DNA, 39 bases in frame from base 1. The immunoSEQ Assay, a bias-controlled multiplex PCR, was used to amplify TCRbeta CDR3 regions from genomic DNA. As for how the authors treated the data: Within the assay, amplification of reference gene primers was used to estimate how many nucleated cells each sample contained. Sequence reads were collapsed and filtered to measure the absolute abundance of every unique TCRbeta CDR3 rearrangement. For each sample, productive Simpson clonality was calculated as the square root of Simpson's diversity index over productive rearrangements. Sourced from immuneACCESS, this table was stored by TCRdb with only in-frame sequences that have V and J called. A share of the clones is absent; for the studies checked, an unresolved V gene accounts for under half, and the remainder has no known explanation. The DNA gave D and trimming, while V, J and clone size come from that table. The sample table holds approximately 45,000 clones, of which around 83% were seen once. The biggest ten clones account for around 5% of the sample.

Each collaborating institution followed its own protocols to collect whole blood in K2EDTA tubes. Collaborator samples were shipped for TCRbeta analysis as frozen whole blood, isolated PBMCs, or DNA extracted from either sample type. The receptor comes from a man between 35 and 55 years old with active COVID-19. The chain employs TRBV2 and TRBJ2-7, and the D gene may be TRBD1, 6 bases matching. Sequencing was performed on peripheral blood. The CDR3 protein: CASRAGGTYEQYF. The DNA sequence is as follows: TGTGCCAGCAGGGCTGGGGGCACTTACGAGCAGTACTTC.